Shown below are 25 T cell receptor beta chains from a single sample sequenced in a study of blood T cell repertoires in COVID-19. Here immunoSEQ multiplex PCR was the method, and the copy in TCRdb shows in-frame clones only, minus some. The table includes roughly 280,000 clones, over 80% detected once. The sample taken for sequencing was peripheral blood. Every receptor here comes from a man in his 60s who had recovered from COVID-19.

This clone has just a few counts. The V and J genes are TRBV29-1 and TRBJ2-7, with a weak D call TRBD2 (5 bases). CDR1 is SQVTM and CDR2 is ANQGSEA in the germline V gene. Trimming stripped 2 bases from V and 2 bases from J, with 13 bases between. The CDR3 is made up of 14 amino acids. The CDR3 DNA follows: TGCAGCGTTGAATCTCCGGCCGGGGCCTACGAGCAGTACTTC. It translates to CSVESPAGAYEQYF.

The rearrangement links TRBV29-1 to TRBJ1-2, with 12 bases matching TRBD1. V was clipped by 2 bases and J by 0 bases; unmatched bases: 4. The CDR3 length is 16 residues. The germline V gene encodes CDR1 SQVTM and CDR2 ANQGSEA. CDR3 in amino acids: CSVERDRGLSNYGYTF. The DNA for the CDR3 is TGCAGCGTTGAAAGGGACAGGGGGCTGTCTAACTATGGCTACACCTTC.

The CDR3 protein is CASSLDGHRASNSPLHF. In DNA form, the CDR3 reads TGTGCCAGCAGCTTAGATGGTCACAGGGCAAGTAATTCACCCCTCCACTTT. The chain employs TRBV11-2 and TRBJ1-6; perhaps TRBD1 as D (6 bases). CDR1 and CDR2 (germline): SGHAT, FQNNGV. The CDR3 spans 17 residues. V gave up 0 bases and J gave up 6 bases, with 15 bases separating them.

This clone was detected only once. CDR3 residues: CASCRDRDSSYNEQFF. CDR3 coding DNA: TGTGCCAGCTGTAGGGACAGGGACAGCTCCTACAATGAGCAGTTCTTC. V usage is TRBV18 and J usage is TRBJ2-1, with TRBD1 matching 9 bases. The germline V gene has CDR1 KGHSH and CDR2 LQKENI. This CDR3 contains 16 residues. Unmatched junction bases numbered 7, after V lost 7 bases and J lost 0 bases.

This chain uses TRBV19 with TRBJ2-5, with 12 positions matching TRBD2. V shed 5 bases and J 4 bases; nucleotides not matched to a gene: 8. This CDR3 spans 16 amino acids. The germline CDR1 and CDR2 sequences are LNHDA and SQIVND (reference sequence). The CDR3 loop reads CASSPRLAGVGETQYF. CDR3 nucleotides: TGTGCCAGTAGTCCAAGACTAGCGGGAGTCGGAGAGACCCAGTACTTC.

This chain joins TRBV29-1 and TRBJ2-5; weak D call: TRBD2 (7 bases). Between the trimmed V and J ends, which lost 7 bases and 5 bases, there was a span of 14 bases. Germline V lookup: CDR1 SQVTM, CDR2 ANQGSEA. The CDR3 spans 12 residues. The CDR3 nucleotides are TGCAGCGCCTTAGGGGGGGCCGAGACCCAGTACTTC. The encoded protein is CSALGGAETQYF. The complete variable domain, with remaining parts taken from reference TRBV29-1 and TRBJ2-5, reads SAVISQKPSRDICQRGTSLTIQCQVDSQVTMMFWYRQQPGQSLTLIATANQGSEATYESGFVIDKFPISRPNLTFSTLTVSNMSPEDSSIYLCSALGGAETQYFGPGTRLLVL.

This clone was seen a single time. This chain connects TRBV19 to TRBJ2-6; D may be TRBD1 (6 bases). Trimming shortened V by 3 bases and J by 0 bases, and 15 bases separated the two germline ends. Looked up from germline, CDR1 is LNHDA and CDR2 is SQIVND (reference sequence). CDR3 length: 18 residues. CDR3 amino acids: CASSIKGVTPSGANVLTF. The DNA for the CDR3 is TGTGCCAGTAGTATCAAGGGGGTTACTCCCTCTGGGGCCAACGTCCTGACTTTC.

This clone was seen a single time. The chain has TRBV23-1 and TRBJ2-5; 7 positions agree with TRBD1. TRBV23-1 is reported as an ORF; its role is uncertain. With V trimmed by 2 bases and J by 3 bases, 9 bases remained unmatched. The CDR3 loop spans 16 amino acids. In DNA, the CDR3 is TGCGCCAGCAGTCAACTAAGACAGGGAATTAAAGAGACCCAGTACTTC. Protein product: CASSQLRQGIKETQYF.

The rearrangement uses TRBV28 and TRBJ1-2, with 8 positions matching TRBD1. This CDR3 contains 14 residues. The V gene end was trimmed by 3 bases and the J gene end by 8 bases; junction bases not matched to a gene: 8. Germline CDR1 MDHEN, CDR2 SYDVKM. The DNA for the CDR3 is TGTGCCAGCAGTTTGGTGCAGGGGGCAAAGGGCTACACCTTC. Its protein product is CASSLVQGAKGYTF.

Comments on this clone: One end of the junction is discordant with germline, which a read error may explain. This chain connects TRBV7-7 to TRBJ2-7; D is possibly TRBD2 (6 bases). From germline, CDR1 is SSHAT and CDR2 FNYEAQ (reference sequence). This CDR3 is built from 13 residues. For the CDR3, the DNA is TGTGCTAGCAGCTTGGGAGGTACCTACGAGCAGTACTTC. Translating gives CASSLGGTYEQYF. Together with reference TRBV7-7 and TRBJ2-7, the CDR3 gives the full variable domain: GAGVSQSPRYKVTKRGQDVTLRCDPISSHATLYWYQQALGQGPEFLTYFNYEAQPDKSGLPSDRFSAERPEGSISTLTIQRTEQRDSAMYRCASSLGGTYEQYFGPGTRLTVT.

The chain is built from TRBV6-2 or TRBV6-3 and TRBJ1-1; perhaps TRBD1 as D (6 bases). Germline CDR1 is MNHEY and CDR2 is SVGEGT. This CDR3 has 14 amino acids. V lost 5 bases and J 0 bases, leaving 10 bases between the germline ends. The CDR3 nucleotides read TGTGCCAGCAGTCAATCAGGGGTGAACACTGAAGCTTTCTTT. It encodes CASSQSGVNTEAFF.

V is TRBV6-5 and J is TRBJ2-7, with 9 bases matching TRBD2. V lost 2 bases, J lost 3 bases, and 2 bases stayed unmatched. The CDR3 has 14 residues. Looked up from germline, CDR1 is MNHEY and CDR2 is SVGAGI. CDR3 nucleotides: TGTGCCAGCAGTTACGGTAGCGGGAGCTACGAGCAGTACTTC. It is translated as CASSYGSGSYEQYF.

The chain combines TRBV7-9 with TRBJ2-1, with 10 bases aligning to TRBD2. V lost 7 bases and J lost 4; bases outside the gene matches: 16. From germline, CDR1 is SEHNR and CDR2 FQNEAQ (reference sequence). The CDR3 is 18 amino acids. The CDR3 spells CASTSSGRVAGAYNEQFF. The CDR3, as DNA: TGTGCCAGCACCTCAAGCGGGAGGGTAGCGGGAGCTTACAATGAGCAGTTCTTC.

This clone showed up just a few times. The V and J genes are TRBV19 and TRBJ1-1, with D perhaps matching TRBD1 (5 bases). V was clipped by 6 bases and J by 8 bases, with 10 bases between them. Germline V gene lookup returns CDR1 LNHDA and CDR2 SQIVND (reference sequence). The CDR3 runs 11 residues. The CDR3 protein is CASRLTDEAFF. CDR3 nucleotides: TGTGCCAGTAGGCTGACAGACGAAGCTTTCTTT.

This chain joins TRBV11-2 and TRBJ2-7; D ambiguous. V lost 1 base to trimming and J lost 3 bases, with 7 bases between them. From germline, CDR1 is SGHAT and CDR2 FQNNGV. The CDR3 consists of 13 residues. CDR3 bases: TGTGCCAGCAGCTTAGGGTTAGTCTACGAGCAGTACTTC. Its protein product is CASSLGLVYEQYF.

This chain uses TRBV28 with TRBJ1-2; TRBD1 matches 7 bases. Trimming cost V 8 bases and J 0 bases; bases outside gene matches: 12. This CDR3 contains 16 residues. Germline V gene data show CDR1 as MDHEN and CDR2 as SYDVKM. CDR3 protein: CASETFQGETNYGYTF. The CDR3 DNA follows: TGTGCCAGCGAAACCTTCCAGGGGGAGACTAACTATGGCTACACCTTC.

The chain joins TRBV9 to TRBJ1-2, with D maybe TRBD1 (5 bases). CDR3 length equals 14 residues. V gave up 2 bases and J gave up 6 bases, with 14 bases separating them. Germline lookup yields CDR1 SGDLS and CDR2 YYNGEE. CDR3: CASSVDSVLDGYTF. CDR3 nucleotide sequence: TGTGCCAGCAGCGTCGACAGTGTATTGGATGGCTACACCTTC.

The rearrangement uses TRBV5-1 and TRBJ1-6; 8 positions match TRBD1. The CDR3 has 15 amino acids. CDR1 is SGHRS and CDR2 is YFSETQ in the germline V gene. Germline trimming cut 3 bases from V and 3 bases from J; bases unmatched to any gene: 2. CDR3 DNA sequence: TGCGCCAGCAGCTCGACAGGGGTCTATAATTCACCCCTCCACTTT. As protein: CASSSTGVYNSPLHF.

This clone was counted a single time. The chain carries TRBV24-1 and TRBJ2-5, with TRBD1 identical over 12 bases. V was clipped by 4 bases and J by 4 bases; unmatched bases: 9. Germline V gives CDR1 KGHDR, CDR2 SFDVKD. The CDR3 covers 17 residues. DNA for the CDR3: TGTGCCACCAGTGAATATGGGACAGGGGGCGCGATAGAGACCCAGTACTTC. It yields the protein CATSEYGTGGAIETQYF.

The chain combines TRBV7-9 with TRBJ2-7, with D possibly matching TRBD2 (6 bases). The CDR3 consists of 12 residues. The germline CDR1 and CDR2 sequences are SEHNR and FQNEAQ (reference sequence). V was cut by 5 bases and J by 3 bases, with 8 bases left in between. The CDR3 sequence: CASSAGSYEQYF. CDR3 nucleotide sequence: TGTGCCAGCAGCGCCGGGAGCTACGAGCAGTACTTC.

The genes are TRBV29-1 and TRBJ2-7; 8 nucleotides line up with TRBD1. This CDR3 is 14 amino acids long. With V trimmed by 5 bases and J by 1 base, 7 bases remained unmatched. Germline CDR1 is SQVTM and CDR2 is ANQGSEA. The CDR3 region has the DNA TGCAGCGTTAAGGACAGGGCAACATCCTACGAGCAGTACTTC. It encodes CSVKDRATSYEQYF.

V and J are TRBV5-6 and TRBJ2-1; 15 bases agree with TRBD2. The germline V gene has CDR1 SGHDT and CDR2 YYEEEE. Trimming took 0 bases from V and 5 from J; bases not matched to a gene: 6. This CDR3 is built from 18 residues. CDR3 region: CASSLEGLAGGYHNEQFF. In DNA, the CDR3 is TGTGCCAGCAGCTTGGAAGGACTAGCGGGAGGGTACCACAATGAGCAGTTCTTC. Based on the CDR3 plus reference TRBV5-6 and TRBJ2-1, the full variable domain is DAGVTQSPTHLIKTRGQQVTLRCSPKSGHDTVSWYQQALGQGPQFIFQYYEEEERQRGNFPDRFSGHQFPNYSSELNVNALLLGDSALYLCASSLEGLAGGYHNEQFFGPGTRLTVL.

The V and J genes are TRBV5-1 and TRBJ1-1, with no clear D. The CDR3 is made up of 13 amino acids. Germline-derived CDR1 and CDR2 are SGHRS and YFSETQ. The germline V and J ends were trimmed by 1 base and 1 base, with 5 bases remaining between them. The CDR3 sequence is CASSLKPNTEAFF. DNA for the CDR3: TGCGCCAGCAGCTTGAAGCCGAACACTGAAGCTTTCTTT.

This clone was detected only once. The chain combines TRBV12-3 or TRBV12-4 with TRBJ2-7; 7 bases line up with TRBD1. V was clipped by 5 bases and J by 3 bases; unmatched bases: 4. The CDR3 has 13 amino acids. CDR3 in amino acids: CASSPGQDYEQYF. DNA for the CDR3: TGTGCCAGCAGTCCCGGACAGGACTACGAGCAGTACTTC.

The CDR3: CASSEYLAEEAEAFF. In DNA, the CDR3 is TGTGCCAGCAGTGAATATCTGGCCGAAGAGGCTGAAGCTTTCTTT. The V gene is TRBV2, the J gene TRBJ1-1; D remains unclear. The CDR3 length is 15 residues. Trimming took 2 bases from V and 6 from J, leaving 16 bases between them. Germline V gives CDR1 SNHLY, CDR2 FYNNEI.